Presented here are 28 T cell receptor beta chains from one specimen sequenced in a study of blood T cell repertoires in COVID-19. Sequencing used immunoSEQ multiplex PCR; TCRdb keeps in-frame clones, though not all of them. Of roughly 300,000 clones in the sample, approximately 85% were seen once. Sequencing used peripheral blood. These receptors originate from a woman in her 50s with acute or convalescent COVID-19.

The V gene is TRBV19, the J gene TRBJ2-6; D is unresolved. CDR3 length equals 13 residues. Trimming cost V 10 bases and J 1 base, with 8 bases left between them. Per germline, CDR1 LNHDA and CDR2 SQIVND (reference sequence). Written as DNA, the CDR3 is TGTGCCACCACAGTTTCTGGGGCCAACGTCCTGACTTTC. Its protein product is CATTVSGANVLTF.

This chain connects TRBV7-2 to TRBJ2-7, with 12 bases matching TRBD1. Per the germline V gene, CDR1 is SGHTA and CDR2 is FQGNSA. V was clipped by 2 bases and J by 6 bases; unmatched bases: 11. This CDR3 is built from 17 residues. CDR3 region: CASSLREPGTGGLEQYF. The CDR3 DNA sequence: TGTGCCAGCAGCTTAAGGGAACCCGGGACAGGGGGCCTCGAGCAGTACTTC.

CDR3 sequence (DNA): TGTGCCAGCAGCTTAGCGTCCATGACAGCAGAAAAAAACACTGAAGCTTTCTTT. The encoded protein is CASSLASMTAEKNTEAFF. The chain links TRBV7-9 to TRBJ1-1; D might be TRBD1 (5 bases). From germline, CDR1 is SEHNR and CDR2 FQNEAQ (reference sequence). Trimming took 0 bases from V and 2 from J, leaving 19 bases between them. There are 18 residues in the CDR3.

DNA of the CDR3: TGCGCCAGCAGCTTTTTCGGCAGCGGGTCCTACAATGAGCAGTTCTTC. Amino acids: CASSFFGSGSYNEQFF. The genes are TRBV5-1 and TRBJ2-1, with D possibly matching TRBD2 (6 bases). Germline assignment: CDR1 SGHRS and CDR2 YFSETQ. Trimming left V 2 bases short and J 1 base short, with 13 bases between. The CDR3 spans 16 residues.

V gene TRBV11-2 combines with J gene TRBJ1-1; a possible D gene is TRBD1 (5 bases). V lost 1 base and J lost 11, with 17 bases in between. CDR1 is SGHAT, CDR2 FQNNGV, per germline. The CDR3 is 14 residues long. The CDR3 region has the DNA TGTGCCAGCAGCTTAGGTGCAGGGAGCGGGGATGCTTTCTTT. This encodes CASSLGAGSGDAFF.

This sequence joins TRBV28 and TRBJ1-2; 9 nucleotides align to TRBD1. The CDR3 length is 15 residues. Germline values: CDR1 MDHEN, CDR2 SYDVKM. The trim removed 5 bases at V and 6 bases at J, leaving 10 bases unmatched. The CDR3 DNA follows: TGTGCCAGCAGTGGGCGCGGGACAGGGAGAGATGGCTACACCTTC. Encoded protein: CASSGRGTGRDGYTF.

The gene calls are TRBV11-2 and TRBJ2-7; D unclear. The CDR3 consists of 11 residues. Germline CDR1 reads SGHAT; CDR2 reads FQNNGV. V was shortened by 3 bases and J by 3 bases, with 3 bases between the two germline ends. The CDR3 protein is CASSFRYEQYF. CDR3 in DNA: TGTGCCAGCAGCTTTCGCTACGAGCAGTACTTC.

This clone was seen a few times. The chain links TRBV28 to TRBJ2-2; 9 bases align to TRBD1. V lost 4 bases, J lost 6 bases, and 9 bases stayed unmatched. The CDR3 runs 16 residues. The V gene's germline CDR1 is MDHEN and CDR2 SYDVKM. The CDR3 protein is CASSSGQGVVSGELFF. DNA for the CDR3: TGTGCCAGCAGTTCGGGACAGGGCGTTGTTTCCGGGGAGCTGTTTTTT.

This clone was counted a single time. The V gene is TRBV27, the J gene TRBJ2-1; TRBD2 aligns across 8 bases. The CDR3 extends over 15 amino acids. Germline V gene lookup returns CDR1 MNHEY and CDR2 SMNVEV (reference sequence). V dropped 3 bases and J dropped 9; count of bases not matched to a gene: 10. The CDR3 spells CASSFLTGGAAEQFF. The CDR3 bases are TGTGCCAGCAGTTTCCTCACGGGAGGGGCGGCTGAGCAGTTCTTC.

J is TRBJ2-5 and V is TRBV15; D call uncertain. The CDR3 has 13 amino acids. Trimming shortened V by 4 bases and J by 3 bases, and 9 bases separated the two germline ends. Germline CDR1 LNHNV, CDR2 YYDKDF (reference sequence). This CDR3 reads CATSMSAKETQYF. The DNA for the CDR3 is TGTGCCACCAGCATGTCTGCTAAAGAGACCCAGTACTTC.

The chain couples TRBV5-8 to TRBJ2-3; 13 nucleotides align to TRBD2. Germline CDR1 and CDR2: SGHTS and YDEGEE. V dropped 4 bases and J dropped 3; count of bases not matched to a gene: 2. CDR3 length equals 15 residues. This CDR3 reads CASSQLAGGTDTQYF. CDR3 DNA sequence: TGTGCCAGCAGCCAACTAGCGGGAGGGACAGATACGCAGTATTTT.

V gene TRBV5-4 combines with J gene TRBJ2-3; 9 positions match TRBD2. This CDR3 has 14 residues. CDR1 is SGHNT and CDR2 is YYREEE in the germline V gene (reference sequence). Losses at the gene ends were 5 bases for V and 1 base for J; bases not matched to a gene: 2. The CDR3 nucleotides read TGTGCCAGCAGATGGACTAGCGGCACAGATACGCAGTATTTT. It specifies CASRWTSGTDTQYF.

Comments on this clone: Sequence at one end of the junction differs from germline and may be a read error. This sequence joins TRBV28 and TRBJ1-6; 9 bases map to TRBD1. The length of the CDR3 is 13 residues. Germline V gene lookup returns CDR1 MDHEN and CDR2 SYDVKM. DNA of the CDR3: TGTGCCAGCAGTCCCATCCTCCGGGACAGGGATTCCTTT. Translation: CASSPILRDRDSF.

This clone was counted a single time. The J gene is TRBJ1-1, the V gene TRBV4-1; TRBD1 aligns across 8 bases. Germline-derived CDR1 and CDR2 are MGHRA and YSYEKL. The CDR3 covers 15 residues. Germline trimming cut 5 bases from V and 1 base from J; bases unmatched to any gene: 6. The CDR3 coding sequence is TGCGCCAGCAGCACCCGACAGGGGTCGAACACTGAAGCTTTCTTT. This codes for CASSTRQGSNTEAFF.

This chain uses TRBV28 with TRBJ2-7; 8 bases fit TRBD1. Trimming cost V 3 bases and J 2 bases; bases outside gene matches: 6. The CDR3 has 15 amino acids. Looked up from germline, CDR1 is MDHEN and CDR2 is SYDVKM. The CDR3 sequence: CASSFLDRAPYEQYF. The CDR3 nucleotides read TGTGCCAGCAGTTTCCTGGACAGGGCTCCCTACGAGCAGTACTTC.

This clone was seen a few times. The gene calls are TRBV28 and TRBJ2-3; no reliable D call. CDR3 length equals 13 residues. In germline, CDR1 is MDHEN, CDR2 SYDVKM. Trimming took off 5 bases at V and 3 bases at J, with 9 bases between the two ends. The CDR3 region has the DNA TGTGCCAGCAGTGCCGCGGAGACAGATACGCAGTATTTT. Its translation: CASSAAETDTQYF.

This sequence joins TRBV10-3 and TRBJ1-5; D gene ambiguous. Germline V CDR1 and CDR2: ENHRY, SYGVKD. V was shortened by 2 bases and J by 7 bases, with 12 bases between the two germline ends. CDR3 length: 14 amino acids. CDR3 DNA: TGTGCCATCAGTGAGGGAGAGGAAATCCAGCCCCAGCATTTT. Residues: CAISEGEEIQPQHF.

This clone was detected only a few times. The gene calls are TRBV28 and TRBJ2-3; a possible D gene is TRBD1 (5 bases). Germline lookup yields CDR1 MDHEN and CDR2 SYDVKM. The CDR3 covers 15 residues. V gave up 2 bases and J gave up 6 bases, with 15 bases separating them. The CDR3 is CASSLGSGKADTQYF. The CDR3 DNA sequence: TGTGCCAGCAGTTTAGGGTCAGGGAAAGCGGATACGCAGTATTTT.

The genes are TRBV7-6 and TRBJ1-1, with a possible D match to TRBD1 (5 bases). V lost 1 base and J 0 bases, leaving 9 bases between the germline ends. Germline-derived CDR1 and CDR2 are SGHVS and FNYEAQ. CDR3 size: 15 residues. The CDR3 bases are TGTGCCAGCAGCTTAGAGGCAGGGATGAACACTGAAGCTTTCTTT. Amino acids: CASSLEAGMNTEAFF. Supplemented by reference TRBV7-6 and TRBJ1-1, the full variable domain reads GAGVSQSPRYKVTKRGQDVALRCDPISGHVSLYWYRQALGQGPEFLTYFNYEAQQDKSGLPNDRFSAERPEGSISTLTIQRTEQRDSAMYRCASSLEAGMNTEAFFGQGTRLTVV.

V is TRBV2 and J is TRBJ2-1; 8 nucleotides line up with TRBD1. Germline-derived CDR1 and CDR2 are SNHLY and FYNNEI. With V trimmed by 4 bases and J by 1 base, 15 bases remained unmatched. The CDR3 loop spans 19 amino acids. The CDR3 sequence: CASSGLRTGRMESYNEQFF. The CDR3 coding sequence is TGTGCCAGCAGTGGTCTTCGGACAGGGAGGATGGAATCCTACAATGAGCAGTTCTTC.

Here the CDR3 reads CASSNRELQYF. Here the CDR3 DNA reads TGTGCCAGCAGCAACCGGGAACTTCAGTACTTC. The chain couples TRBV7-2 to TRBJ2-7; tentative D call: TRBD2 (5 bases). CDR3 length: 11 residues. Trimming removed 5 bases at V and 10 bases at J, with 12 bases between. The germline V gene has CDR1 SGHTA and CDR2 FQGNSA.

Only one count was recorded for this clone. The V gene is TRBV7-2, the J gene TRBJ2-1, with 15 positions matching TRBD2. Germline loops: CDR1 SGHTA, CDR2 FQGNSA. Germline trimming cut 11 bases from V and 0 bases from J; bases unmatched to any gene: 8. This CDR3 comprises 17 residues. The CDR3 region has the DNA TGTGCCCCCGGGACTAGCGGGAGGCCTAGCTCCTACAATGAGCAGTTCTTC. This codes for CAPGTSGRPSSYNEQFF.

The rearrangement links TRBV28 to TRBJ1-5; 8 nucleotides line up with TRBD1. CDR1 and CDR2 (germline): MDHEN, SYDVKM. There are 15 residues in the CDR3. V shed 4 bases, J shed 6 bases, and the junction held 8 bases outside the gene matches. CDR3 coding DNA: TGTGCCAGCAGTTCCACGGACAGGGTCCGTCAGCCCCAGCATTTT. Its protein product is CASSSTDRVRQPQHF.

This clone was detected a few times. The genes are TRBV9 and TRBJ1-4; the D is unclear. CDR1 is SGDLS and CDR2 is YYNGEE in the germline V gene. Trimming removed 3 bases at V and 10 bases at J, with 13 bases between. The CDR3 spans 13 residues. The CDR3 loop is CASSGGVEGKLFF. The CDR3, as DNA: TGTGCCAGCAGCGGTGGGGTGGAGGGAAAACTGTTTTTT.

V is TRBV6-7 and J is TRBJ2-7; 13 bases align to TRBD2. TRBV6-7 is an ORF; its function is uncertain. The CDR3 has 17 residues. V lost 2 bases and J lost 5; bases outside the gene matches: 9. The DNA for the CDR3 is TGTGCCAGCAGTTACGAGATCTGGACTAGCGGGAGACACGAGCAGTACTTC. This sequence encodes CASSYEIWTSGRHEQYF.

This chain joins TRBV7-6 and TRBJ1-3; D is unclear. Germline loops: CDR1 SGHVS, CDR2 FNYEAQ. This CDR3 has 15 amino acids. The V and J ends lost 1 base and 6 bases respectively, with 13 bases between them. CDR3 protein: CASSLESQNPNTIYF. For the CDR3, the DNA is TGTGCCAGCAGCTTAGAAAGCCAAAACCCAAACACCATATATTTT.

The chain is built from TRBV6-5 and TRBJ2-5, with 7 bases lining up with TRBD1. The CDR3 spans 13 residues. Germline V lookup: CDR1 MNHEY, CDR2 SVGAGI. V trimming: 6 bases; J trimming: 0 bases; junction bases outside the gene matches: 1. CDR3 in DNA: TGTGCCAGCAGGGGACAGTACCAAGAGACCCAGTACTTC. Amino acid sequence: CASRGQYQETQYF.

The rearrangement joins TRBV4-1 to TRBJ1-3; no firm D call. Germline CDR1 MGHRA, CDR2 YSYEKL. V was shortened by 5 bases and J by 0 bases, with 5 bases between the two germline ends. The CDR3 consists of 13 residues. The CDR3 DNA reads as TGCGCCAGCAGCTCGGGCTCTGGAAACACCATATATTTT. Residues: CASSSGSGNTIYF.